This T cell receptor beta chain came from a study of graft-versus-host responses after intestinal transplantation. Here immunoSEQ multiplex PCR was the method, and the copy in TCRdb shows in-frame clones only, minus some. The data hold around 100,000 clones, with about 90% observed a single time. Points on this clone: Its cognate antigen is unknown.

The CDR3 runs to 13 residues. V was clipped by 8 bases and J by 4 bases, with 11 bases between them. The germline CDR1 and CDR2 sequences are SNHLY and FYNNEI. The receptor was derived from a human donor who was the organ donor for an intestinal transplant. Sequencing was performed on unstimulated CD4+ T cells sorted from spleen or lymph node cells, taken before transplant. This chain links TRBV2 with TRBJ2-2; tentative D call: TRBD2 (7 bases). The CDR3 spells CASGRGPTGELFF. In DNA, the CDR3 is TGTGCCAGCGGGCGGGGGCCCACCGGGGAGCTGTTTTTT.